A selection of T cell receptor beta chains follows, all from one sample in a study of identical twins. TCRdb re-called the 5' RACE reads with MiXCR, one entry per CDR3 protein. Counted here are some 300,000 distinct CDR3 sequences, around 12% occurring once; the ten biggest clones make up around 7.8%. In addition, the sample was reused for a study of yellow fever vaccine responses in identical twins.

Sequenced: CD8+ T cells sorted from blood. The receptor source for this set is a woman under 30 in good health. Both conserved end residues are part of each CDR3. D genes are given only for firm matches. Size is stated for part of the rows, as once, few or many counts, or as a class when the clone is expanded.

>-|TRBJ2-1|TRBV12-3/TRBV12-4|-
CASSFRRPEVDGQFF
TGTGCCAGCAGTTTCAGGCGGCCGGAGGTAGATGGGCAGTTCTTC
>-|TRBJ2-1|TRBV4-1|few
CASSQPTYNEQFF
TGCGCCAGCAGCCAACCGACATACAATGAGCAGTTCTTC
>-|TRBJ2-5|TRBV20-1|-
CSARWVETQYF
TGCAGTGCCCGCTGGGTCGAGACCCAGTACTTC
>TRBD1|TRBJ2-7|TRBV3-1|-
CATCQEARYRGLWEQYF
TGTGCCACCTGCCAAGAGGCCCGTTACAGGGGTCTCTGGGAGCAGTACTTC
>-|TRBJ1-2|TRBV14|few
CASSQDLTDGYTF
TGTGCCAGCAGCCAAGATTTAACGGATGGCTACACCTTC
>-|TRBJ2-3|TRBV7-9|many
CASSSGTDTQYF
TGTGCCAGCAGCTCAGGGACAGATACGCAGTATTTT
>-|TRBJ2-5|TRBV28|many
CASNIRGETQYF
TGTGCCAGCAACATTAGGGGAGAGACCCAGTACTTC
>-|TRBJ2-3|TRBV5-1|-
CASSLRPVDTQYF
TGCGCCAGCAGCTTGAGGCCGGTGGATACGCAGTATTTT
>TRBD2|TRBJ2-1|TRBV5-5|-
CASSSERELIYEQFF
TGTGCCAGCAGCTCCGAGCGGGAATTAATCTATGAGCAGTTCTTC
>TRBD1|TRBJ1-6|TRBV6-5|-
CASSYHGQGDSPLHF
TGTGCCAGCAGTTACCACGGACAGGGGGATTCACCCCTCCACTTT
>-|TRBJ2-2|TRBV4-1|many
CASSQTLSGASTGELFF
TGCGCCAGCAGCCAAACCCTCTCGGGGGCGAGCACCGGGGAGCTGTTTTTT
>TRBD1|TRBJ1-1|TRBV5-1|-
CASSPSTGSYTEAFF
TGCGCCAGCAGCCCCTCGACAGGGTCCTACACTGAAGCTTTCTTT
>TRBD2|TRBJ2-7|TRBV28|few
CASSPGTSGSRASYEQYF
TGTGCCAGCAGTCCCGGGACTAGCGGGAGTCGGGCCTCCTACGAGCAGTACTTC
>TRBD2|TRBJ2-2|TRBV13|-
CASSSTSGGPNTGELFF
TGTGCCAGCAGCTCCACTAGCGGGGGGCCTAACACCGGGGAGCTGTTTTTT
>-|TRBJ1-2|TRBV4-1|few
CASSLSLSDHYGYTF
TGCGCCAGCAGTCTGTCCTTATCGGACCACTATGGCTACACCTTC
>-|TRBJ2-7|TRBV20-1|few
CSASGGTGILAYEQYF
TGCAGTGCTAGTGGGGGCACGGGGATCTTAGCCTACGAGCAGTACTTC
>-|TRBJ2-5|TRBV5-1|many
CASSFGTVKETQYF
TGCGCCAGCAGCTTTGGGACGGTGAAAGAGACCCAGTACTTC
>-|TRBJ1-2|TRBV12-3/TRBV12-4|few
CASGAGSGAPYGYTF
TGTGCCAGCGGGGCGGGGTCTGGGGCACCCTATGGCTACACCTTC
>-|TRBJ1-1|TRBV5-6|few
CASSMTFLVNTEAFF
TGTGCCAGCAGCATGACCTTTCTGGTGAACACTGAAGCTTTCTTT
>-|TRBJ2-1|TRBV6-1|-
CASSSVLSSYNEQFF
TGTGCCAGCAGCAGCGTTCTGAGCTCCTACAATGAGCAGTTCTTC
>-|TRBJ1-5|TRBV3-1|few
CASSQGTGGSSNQPQHF
TGTGCCAGCAGCCAAGGGACGGGGGGCTCTAGCAATCAGCCCCAGCATTTT
>-|TRBJ2-7|TRBV27|-
CASSFSTSVEQYF
TGTGCCAGCAGTTTTTCTACATCGGTGGAGCAGTACTTC
>TRBD2|TRBJ2-1|TRBV5-8|-
CAIGRGDNEQFF
TGTGCCATCGGGCGGGGGGACAATGAGCAGTTCTTC
>TRBD2|TRBJ2-2|TRBV3-1|few
CASRATGLAGNTGELFF
TGTGCCAGCAGGGCAACTGGACTAGCGGGTAACACCGGGGAGCTGTTTTTT
>-|TRBJ2-1|TRBV7-9|few
CASSHLRGVVSYNEQFF
TGTGCCAGCTCTCACCTCCGGGGTGTAGTCTCCTACAATGAGCAGTTCTTC
>-|TRBJ2-2|TRBV7-9|-
CASSTLTGPAGTGELFF
TGTGCCAGCAGCACCTTGACAGGACCCGCCGGGACCGGGGAGCTGTTTTTT
>-|TRBJ1-6|TRBV6-5|-
CASSYSRTSPLHF
TGTGCCAGCAGTTACTCTCGGACTTCACCCCTCCACTTT
>-|TRBJ2-1|TRBV6-4|few
CASSDSDSLHEQFF
TGTGCCAGCAGTGACTCCGACAGTCTCCATGAGCAGTTCTTC
>TRBD2|TRBJ2-7|TRBV7-9|-
CASSSGDYLNYEQYF
TGTGCCAGCAGCTCTGGGGACTACCTTAACTACGAGCAGTACTTC
>TRBD1|TRBJ2-5|TRBV28|few
CASSLGDSKETQYF
TGTGCCAGCAGTTTAGGGGACAGCAAAGAGACCCAGTACTTC
>TRBD2|TRBJ2-1|TRBV20-1|-
CSAEQTSGGPDEQFF
TGCAGTGCTGAACAAACTAGCGGGGGGCCTGATGAGCAGTTCTTC
>-|TRBJ2-7|TRBV9|-
CASSISPDTSYEQYF
TGTGCCAGCAGCATTTCGCCGGACACGTCCTACGAGCAGTACTTC
>-|TRBJ2-2|TRBV27|few
CASSLWPNTGELFF
TGTGCCAGCAGTTTATGGCCGAACACCGGGGAGCTGTTTTTT
>-|TRBJ1-6|TRBV7-2|few
CASTTGHVYSYNSPLHF
TGTGCCAGCACCACGGGCCACGTTTACTCCTATAATTCACCCCTCCACTTT
>-|TRBJ2-5|TRBV10-3|few
CAISEGGLPTQYF
TGTGCCATCAGTGAGGGGGGCCTCCCGACCCAGTACTTC
>-|TRBJ2-2|TRBV13|-
CASSFGSASAGELFF
TGTGCCAGCAGCTTTGGGTCAGCCTCGGCCGGGGAGCTGTTTTTT
>TRBD2|TRBJ2-1|TRBV3-1|-
CASSPWLAENNEQFF
TGTGCCAGCAGCCCCTGGCTAGCGGAAAACAATGAGCAGTTCTTC
>TRBD1|TRBJ1-1|TRBV10-2|many
CATGQGGTEAFF
TGCGCCACCGGACAGGGAGGGACTGAAGCTTTCTTT
>-|TRBJ2-3|TRBV29-1|many
CSVVDFRSTDTQYF
TGCAGCGTTGTAGACTTCCGTAGCACAGATACGCAGTATTTT
>-|TRBJ1-3|TRBV27|-
CASRETNGNTIYF
TGTGCCAGCAGGGAGACAAATGGAAACACCATATATTTT
>-|TRBJ2-3|TRBV27|many
CASSFPVGQGWGTQYF
TGTGCCAGCAGTTTCCCCGTTGGGCAGGGTTGGGGTACGCAGTATTTT
>TRBD2|TRBJ2-1|TRBV3-1|few
CASSPGLVGGVNEQFF
TGTGCCAGCAGCCCCGGACTAGTCGGTGGTGTTAATGAGCAGTTCTTC
>-|TRBJ2-3|TRBV4-1|-
CASSQVTGADTQYF
TGCGCCAGCAGCCAAGTGACCGGTGCAGATACGCAGTATTTT
>TRBD1|TRBJ2-6|TRBV11-1|few
CASTDLRRTGVNSGANVLTF
TGTGCCAGCACCGACCTCCGTAGGACAGGCGTCAACTCTGGGGCCAACGTCCTGACTTTC
>-|TRBJ2-1|TRBV5-6|few
CASSYGLTHEQFF
TGTGCCAGCAGCTACGGACTAACCCATGAGCAGTTCTTC
>-|TRBJ2-1|TRBV7-6|-
CASSPRAAGEQFF
TGTGCCAGCAGCCCGAGGGCCGCCGGTGAGCAGTTCTTC
>-|TRBJ2-1|TRBV10-2|-
CASNRGGTYEQFF
TGCGCCAGCAATCGGGGCGGTACCTATGAGCAGTTCTTC
>-|TRBJ2-5|TRBV7-8|few
CASSSWTGRGETQYF
TGTGCCAGCAGCTCTTGGACAGGGCGGGGGGAGACCCAGTACTTC
>-|TRBJ2-5|TRBV5-1|-
CASSFTTDRPETQYF
TGCGCCAGCAGCTTCACAACGGACAGACCAGAGACCCAGTACTTC
>TRBD2|TRBJ2-3|TRBV20-1|few
CSARVLGLAGGTDTQYF
TGCAGTGCTAGAGTCCTCGGACTAGCGGGGGGCACAGATACGCAGTATTTT
>-|TRBJ2-3|TRBV7-9|-
CASTESDTQYF
TGTGCCAGCACCGAATCAGATACGCAGTATTTT
>TRBD2|TRBJ2-1|TRBV4-1|few
CASSQGASGGEQFF
TGCGCCAGCAGCCAAGGGGCAAGCGGGGGTGAGCAGTTCTTC
>-|TRBJ2-7|TRBV5-5|-
CASSFETSYEQYF
TGTGCCAGCAGCTTTGAAACTTCCTACGAGCAGTACTTC
>-|TRBJ2-5|TRBV4-1|-
CASSLPGSWEETQYF
TGCGCCAGCAGCCTTCCGGGCTCGTGGGAAGAGACCCAGTACTTC
>-|TRBJ2-6|TRBV4-1|few
CASSQWEGGTSGANVLTF
TGCGCCAGCAGCCAATGGGAAGGTGGGACCTCTGGGGCCAACGTCCTGACTTTC